The 9 T cell receptor beta chains reported below all come from one sample, sequenced in a study of blood T cells in healthy people across ages. A second PCR, run for about 7 to 11 cycles, used a sample-barcoded 5' primer plus a J-beta primer mix. MiXCR, run by TCRdb on the 5' RACE reads, gives a single entry per CDR3 protein. The sample consists of around 1,700,000 distinct CDR3 sequences, roughly 28% of them appearing once. The sequencing input was blood. The receptors stem from a woman aged 30 to 39 in good health.

The chain links TRBV7-8 to TRBJ1-4; tentatively, D is TRBD1 (6 bases). V shed 1 base and J shed 7 bases, with 19 bases lying between them. The CDR3 consists of 17 residues. Germline V gives CDR1 SGHVS, CDR2 FQNEAQ. Here the CDR3 reads CASSLGGTPPLSEKLFF. DNA for the CDR3: TGTGCCAGCAGCTTAGGAGGGACACCACCTTTGAGTGAAAAACTGTTTTTT.

This clonotype has just a few counts. V is TRBV6-6 and J is TRBJ2-7; D is unresolved. Near its end, the DNA agrees better with TRBJ2-5, so the J call may be wrong. Germline CDR1 reads MNHNY; CDR2 reads SVGAGI (reference sequence). The CDR3 length is 13 residues. The CDR3 is CASSPYVAETQYF. The CDR3 DNA is TGTGCCAGCAGTCCATATGTAGCAGAGACCCAGTACTTC.

Details on this clonotype: It may be a read error: a sequence one base away is much more abundant. This chain connects TRBV3-1 to TRBJ1-1; a possible D gene is TRBD1 (5 bases). Germline-derived CDR1 and CDR2 are LGHDT and YNNKEL (reference sequence). The CDR3 consists of 14 residues. As DNA, the CDR3 is TGTGCCAGCAGCCAAGCGGGATACGGGACTGAATCTTTCTTT. This encodes CASSQAGYGTESFF.

The J gene is TRBJ1-5, the V gene TRBV7-9; possible D gene TRBD1, 5 bases. V lost 5 bases to trimming and J lost 4 bases, with 12 bases between them. CDR1 is SEHNR and CDR2 is FQNEAQ in the germline V gene (reference sequence). The CDR3 covers 14 residues. The CDR3 DNA follows: TGTGCCAGCAGCCCCGGGACTAAGAATCAGCCCCAGCATTTT. Protein: CASSPGTKNQPQHF.

This clonotype was seen repeatedly, ten times or more. V usage is TRBV28 and J usage is TRBJ2-4; TRBD1 matches 8 bases. The CDR3 is made up of 15 amino acids. Germline V CDR1 and CDR2: MDHEN, SYDVKM. Trimming took 6 bases from V and 4 from J; bases not matched to a gene: 8. CDR3 residues: CASSLMGTGKNIQYF. The CDR3 DNA follows: TGTGCCAGCAGCCTTATGGGGACAGGAAAAAACATTCAGTACTTC.

This sequence joins TRBV20-1 and TRBJ2-1; 12 bases agree with TRBD2. The CDR3 length is 15 residues. Unmatched junction bases numbered 9, after V lost 5 bases and J lost 7 bases. The germline V gene encodes CDR1 DFQATT and CDR2 SNEGSKA (reference sequence). CDR3 coding DNA: TGCAGTGCTCCACCTAGCGGGAGGGCCGAAAATGAGCAGTTCTTC. Residues: CSAPPSGRAENEQFF.

In this sample, this clonotype turned up a few times. The chain joins TRBV29-1 to TRBJ1-1; D remains ambiguous. CDR3 length: 12 amino acids. Trimming took off 5 bases at V and 6 bases at J, with 13 bases between the two ends. From germline, CDR1 is SQVTM and CDR2 ANQGSEA. The CDR3 DNA sequence: TGCAGCGTTATAAGAGGTCCGGCTGAAGCTTTCTTT. This codes for CSVIRGPAEAFF. Variable domain in full (rest from reference TRBV29-1 and TRBJ1-1): SAVISQKPSRDICQRGTSLTIQCQVDSQVTMMFWYRQQPGQSLTLIATANQGSEATYESGFVIDKFPISRPNLTFSTLTVSNMSPEDSSIYLCSVIRGPAEAFFGQGTRLTVV.

This rearrangement joins TRBV7-2 to TRBJ1-2; a weak D match, TRBD1 (6 bases). V gave up 1 base and J gave up 8 bases, with 17 bases separating them. This CDR3 comprises 15 residues. The germline gives CDR1 SGHTA, CDR2 FQGNSA. This CDR3 is CASSLDTGGGGGYTF. DNA of the CDR3: TGTGCCAGCAGCTTAGATACTGGGGGCGGGGGAGGCTACACCTTC.

This CDR3 is CASSPRARVVSYNEQFF. Here the CDR3 DNA reads TGTGCCAGCTCACCGCGGGCCAGGGTCGTTTCGTACAATGAGCAGTTCTTC. The chain uses TRBV18 and TRBJ2-1; D is tentatively TRBD1 or TRBD2 (5 bases each). The CDR3 contains 17 residues. V was trimmed by 3 bases and J by 4 bases, leaving 19 bases between them. The germline CDR1 and CDR2 sequences are KGHSH and LQKENI.